This TCR beta chain was identified in a study of neurological immune-mediated disorders. There are many counts of this clonotype. The antigen remains unidentified. TCRdb re-derived calls from the 5' RACE reads in MiXCR, one entry per CDR3 protein. The data show tens of thousands of distinct CDR3 sequences, more than 3% seen once. Study conclusions and caveats: The absence of shared CDR3 amino acid sequences among expanded clones across subjects suggests private repertoires in all groups. As far as clinical or MRI features were concerned, none was associated with the multiple sclerosis repertoire cluster. When grouped phylogenetically, the repertoires of 18 of the 34 multiple sclerosis patients fell together in one related-CDR3 cluster, which is a possible signature.

The unsorted libraries were prepared from 2 million PBMCs (stored at -80 C). The germline V and J ends were trimmed by 5 bases and 0 bases, with 15 bases remaining between them. CDR3 length: 16 residues. Germline-derived CDR1 and CDR2 are MGHRA and YSYEKL. Sequencing was carried out using PBMCs. The chain combines TRBV4-1 with TRBJ2-3, with D hard to call. The origin of this receptor is a man aged 30-40 years with multiple sclerosis. CDR3 region: CASSSSRAPSTDTQYF. The CDR3 DNA reads TGCGCCAGCAGCTCTAGTCGGGCCCCTAGCACAGATACGCAGTATTTT.